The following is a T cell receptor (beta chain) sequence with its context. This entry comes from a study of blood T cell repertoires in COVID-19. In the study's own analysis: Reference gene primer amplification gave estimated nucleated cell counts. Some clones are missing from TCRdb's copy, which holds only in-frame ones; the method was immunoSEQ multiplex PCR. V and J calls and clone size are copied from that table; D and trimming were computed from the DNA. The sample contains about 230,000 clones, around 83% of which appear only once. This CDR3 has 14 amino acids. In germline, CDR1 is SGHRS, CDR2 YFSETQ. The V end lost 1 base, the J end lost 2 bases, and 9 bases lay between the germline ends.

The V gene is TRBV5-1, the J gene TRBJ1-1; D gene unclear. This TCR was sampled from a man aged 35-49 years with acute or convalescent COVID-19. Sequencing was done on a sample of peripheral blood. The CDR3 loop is CASSLIEGNTEAFF. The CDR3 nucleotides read TGCGCCAGCAGCTTGATTGAGGGAAACACTGAAGCTTTCTTT.